Each of the 30 T cell receptor beta chains below was sequenced from the same sample in a study of OX40 agonist ivuxolimab in advanced cancers. Method: immunoSEQ multiplex PCR; TCRdb's copy keeps in-frame clones and lacks some. The sample includes tens of thousands of clones, about nine tenths of them seen just once. Source: CD4+ or CD8+ T cells sorted from blood, taken in a trial of the OX40 agonist ivuxolimab. These receptors all stem from an adult with an advanced solid tumor such as melanoma, head and neck, liver or kidney cancer.

This rearrangement joins TRBV7-2 to TRBJ2-7, with TRBD1 matching over 10 bases. CDR3 size: 13 residues. CDR1 is SGHTA, CDR2 FQGNSA, per germline. The V segment lost 4 bases and the J segment 7 bases; nucleotides outside the gene matches: 4. The CDR3 reads CASSSGQGREQYF. CDR3 coding DNA: TGTGCCAGCAGCTCGGGACAGGGGAGGGAGCAGTACTTC.

With regard to this clone: Other nucleotide sequences in the sample specify the same CDR3. The rearrangement joins TRBV7-2 to TRBJ2-3; no firm D call. The V end lost 5 bases, the J end lost 5 bases, and 5 bases lay between the germline ends. The germline gives CDR1 SGHTA, CDR2 FQGNSA. The CDR3 contains 11 residues. The CDR3 bases are TGTGCCAGCAGCCCATTAGATACGCAGTATTTT. This translates into CASSPLDTQYF.

This chain connects TRBV27 to TRBJ2-6; D unclear. This CDR3 has 15 amino acids. The germline V gene has CDR1 MNHEY and CDR2 SMNVEV (reference sequence). Trimming removed 3 bases at V and 3 bases at J, with 9 bases between. CDR3 coding DNA: TGTGCCAGCAGTTTGAAGGGCTTTGGGGCCAACGTCCTGACTTTC. Translated: CASSLKGFGANVLTF.

This clone was seen a single time. This sequence joins TRBV28 and TRBJ2-2; perhaps D is TRBD1 or TRBD2 (5 bases each). This CDR3 region has 12 residues. Germline V gene data show CDR1 as MDHEN and CDR2 as SYDVKM. The V gene lost 5 bases and the J gene lost 6 bases, with 7 bases spanning the gap. CDR3: CASSVGPGELFF. In nucleotides, the CDR3 is TGTGCCAGCAGTGTGGGACCCGGGGAGCTGTTTTTT.

CDR3 in amino acids: CSVEAPRDLTYEQYF. The DNA of the CDR3 is TGCAGCGTTGAAGCTCCCCGGGACCTCACCTACGAGCAGTACTTC. The gene calls are TRBV29-1 and TRBJ2-7; D tentatively reads TRBD1 or TRBD2 (5 bases each). V was shortened by 1 base and J by 2 bases, with 15 bases between the two germline ends. This CDR3 is 15 amino acids long. The germline gives CDR1 SQVTM, CDR2 ANQGSEA.

The chain carries TRBV12-5 and TRBJ2-1, with D possibly TRBD2 on 6 matching bases. The CDR3 sequence is 14 residues long. Germline CDR1 reads LGHNT; CDR2 reads FRNRAP. The V and J ends lost 2 bases and 9 bases respectively, with 14 bases between them. CDR3 in amino acids: CASGLFGTLGEQFF. The CDR3 DNA reads TGTGCTAGTGGTTTGTTCGGGACTTTAGGTGAGCAGTTCTTC.

The rearrangement joins TRBV11-3 to TRBJ2-7; 7 bases match TRBD2. With 1 base clipped from V and 6 bases from J, the junction kept 6 bases outside the gene matches. The CDR3 has 14 amino acids. CDR1 and CDR2 from the germline V gene are SGHNT and YENEEA. The CDR3 DNA reads TGTGCCAGCAGCTTAGTGGCGGGAGTCTCCGAGCAGTACTTC. Protein product: CASSLVAGVSEQYF.

The chain combines TRBV5-1 with TRBJ1-1; 7 bases map to TRBD1. This CDR3 has 14 amino acids. J gave up 5 bases and V 4 bases, and 8 bases lay outside the gene matches. The germline V gene has CDR1 SGHRS and CDR2 YFSETQ. Here the CDR3 DNA reads TGCGCCAGCAGCCGGCAGGGGGGGACGACTGAAGCTTTCTTT. It specifies CASSRQGGTTEAFF.

The genes are TRBV5-6 and TRBJ2-4; 14 bases match TRBD2. CDR3 length: 18 residues. Germline loops: CDR1 SGHDT, CDR2 YYEEEE. Germline trimming cut 2 bases from V and 1 base from J; bases unmatched to any gene: 5. The CDR3: CASSFGTSGSLAKNIQYF. In DNA, the CDR3 is TGTGCCAGCAGCTTCGGGACTAGCGGGAGTCTCGCCAAAAACATTCAGTACTTC. The full variable domain, with the rest looked up from reference TRBV5-6 and TRBJ2-4, is DAGVTQSPTHLIKTRGQQVTLRCSPKSGHDTVSWYQQALGQGPQFIFQYYEEEERQRGNFPDRFSGHQFPNYSSELNVNALLLGDSALYLCASSFGTSGSLAKNIQYFGAGTRLSVL.

With respect to this clone: Likely a read error: the CDR3 ends without its conserved phenylalanine or tryptophan. The DNA is left out, because the CDR3 cannot be placed on it with certainty; the CDR3 is given as TCRdb lists it. V is TRBV29-1 and J is TRBJ1-1. CDR1 is SQVTM, CDR2 ANQGSEA, per germline. The CDR3 numbers 12 amino acids, ends counted. CDR3 loop: CSVEEGTAAGVY.

The chain links TRBV10-3 to TRBJ2-7; 9 bases map to TRBD1. The V and J ends lost 4 bases and 1 base, in that order; junction bases with no gene match: 2. Germline V gene lookup returns CDR1 ENHRY and CDR2 SYGVKD. CDR3 length: 14 amino acids. This CDR3 is CAISGDRESYEQYF. For the CDR3, the DNA is TGTGCCATCAGTGGGGACAGGGAGTCCTACGAGCAGTACTTC.

CDR3 loop: CASSFAYGNEQFF. For the CDR3, the DNA is TGTGCCAGCAGCTTCGCCTACGGGAATGAGCAGTTCTTC. This chain uses TRBV11-2 with TRBJ2-1; D remains unclear. This CDR3 is built from 13 residues. Germline-derived CDR1 and CDR2 are SGHAT and FQNNGV. V shed 3 bases and J shed 7 bases, with 10 bases lying between them.

The chain has TRBV9 and TRBJ2-3, with D unresolved. The CDR3 spans 16 residues. The V end was cut by 1 base, the J end by 6 bases, with 18 bases between. Germline CDR1 is SGDLS and CDR2 is YYNGEE. This chain's CDR3 is CASSVSLQGPVDTQYF. The DNA of the CDR3 is TGTGCCAGCAGCGTATCTCTTCAAGGCCCGGTCGATACGCAGTATTTT.

The J gene is TRBJ2-4, the V gene TRBV6-1; tentatively, D is TRBD1 or TRBD2 (5 bases each). With 4 bases removed from V and 7 bases from J, the gap between germline ends came to 17 bases. This CDR3 has 15 residues. Germline CDR1 is MNHNS and CDR2 is SASEGT. For the CDR3, the DNA is TGTGCCAGCAGTGCCACTCGAGGGGATGAGAACATTCAGTACTTC. It is translated as CASSATRGDENIQYF.

The rearrangement links TRBV7-2 to TRBJ1-1; 8 bases map to TRBD1. V lost 3 bases and J lost 10; bases outside the gene matches: 4. CDR3 length: 12 residues. Germline-derived CDR1 and CDR2 are SGHTA and FQGNSA. CDR3 in amino acids: CASSFYRGGAFF. In DNA, the CDR3 is TGTGCCAGCAGCTTCTACAGGGGGGGAGCTTTCTTT.

The CDR3 is CASSIGLAGTGELFF. The CDR3 nucleotides are TGTGCCAGCAGTATTGGACTAGCGGGCACCGGGGAGCTGTTTTTT. This chain uses TRBV6-6 with TRBJ2-2, with 11 bases fitting TRBD2. The CDR3 spans 15 residues. Germline trimming cut 5 bases from V and 4 bases from J; bases unmatched to any gene: 3. CDR1 and CDR2 from the germline V gene are MNHNY and SVGAGI (reference sequence).

This clone occurred a few times. The J gene is TRBJ2-7, the V gene TRBV5-4, with a tentative D call TRBD1 (5 bases). The germline V and J ends were trimmed by 4 bases and 6 bases, with 14 bases remaining between them. The CDR3 is 13 amino acids. The germline V gene has CDR1 SGHNT and CDR2 YYREEE (reference sequence). CDR3 DNA: TGTGCCAGCAGCGTCCAGGGAAAGGTCGAGCAGTACTTC. Translated: CASSVQGKVEQYF.

The chain combines TRBV2 with TRBJ1-5; D not certain. This CDR3 spans 14 amino acids. CDR1 is SNHLY, CDR2 FYNNEI, per germline. V was pared by 7 bases and J by 0 bases, with 10 bases between. DNA of the CDR3: TGTGCCAGCATGTCAGATAATAGCAATCAGCCCCAGCATTTT. Its protein product is CASMSDNSNQPQHF. The variable domain in full, with the rest retrieved from reference TRBV2 and TRBJ1-5, is EPEVTQTPSHQVTQMGQEVILRCVPISNHLYFYWYRQILGQKVEFLVSFYNNEISEKSEIFDDQFSVERPDGSNFTLKIRSTKLEDSAMYFCASMSDNSNQPQHFGDGTRLSIL.

This rearrangement joins TRBV28 to TRBJ2-1, with 13 bases lining up with TRBD2. V was clipped by 5 bases and J by 9 bases; unmatched bases: 4. The CDR3 is 14 residues long. CDR1 and CDR2 (germline): MDHEN, SYDVKM. The chain's CDR3 is CASSKGLAGAEQFF. CDR3 DNA: TGTGCCAGCAGTAAAGGACTAGCGGGAGCTGAGCAGTTCTTC.

To note about this clone: One end of the junction fails to match germline, which may point to a read error. This chain links TRBV30 with TRBJ2-7, with D possibly being TRBD1 or TRBD2 (5 bases each). The CDR3 covers 13 residues. From germline, CDR1 is GTSNPN and CDR2 SVGIG (reference sequence). The CDR3 bases are TGTGCCTGGAGTGCCGGGACGGCCCTACTTGTAGGCTTC. It encodes CAWSAGTALLVGF.

This clone was counted between two and nine times. This chain uses TRBV28 with TRBJ1-3; D might be TRBD1 (5 bases). CDR3 length equals 15 residues. Germline CDR1 is MDHEN and CDR2 is SYDVKM. The V gene lost 5 bases and the J gene lost 0 bases, with 11 bases spanning the gap. CDR3 loop: CASSLRQSSGNTIYF. CDR3 nucleotides: TGTGCCAGCAGTCTAAGACAGAGCTCTGGAAACACCATATATTTT.

The CDR3 loop is CASSYLQGIGNSPLHF. As DNA, the CDR3 is TGTGCCAGCAGCTATCTACAGGGAATCGGGAATTCACCCCTCCACTTT. The genes are TRBV7-6 and TRBJ1-6; possibly TRBD1 for D (6 bases). CDR1 SGHVS and CDR2 FNYEAQ come from the germline V gene. V was cut by 4 bases and J by 7 bases, with 17 bases left in between. CDR3 size: 16 residues.

This chain joins TRBV30 and TRBJ2-1; D remains ambiguous. Germline lookup yields CDR1 GTSNPN and CDR2 SVGIG (reference sequence). Deletions cut 4 bases from V and 3 bases from J, with 10 bases between. The CDR3 loop spans 13 amino acids. Here the CDR3 DNA reads TGTGCCTGGAATGTGGGCTACTACAATGAGCAGTTCTTC. Its protein product is CAWNVGYYNEQFF.

V gene TRBV28 combines with J gene TRBJ2-1; TRBD1 matches at 10 bases. Germline CDR1 is MDHEN and CDR2 is SYDVKM. V lost 8 bases to trimming and J lost 3 bases; unmatched junction nucleotides: 7. This CDR3 comprises 15 residues. The CDR3 sequence is CASPPGQGFYNEQFF. CDR3 sequence (DNA): TGTGCCAGCCCCCCGGGACAGGGGTTCTACAATGAGCAGTTCTTC.

J is TRBJ2-1 and V is TRBV5-1; unclear D gene. Germline assignment: CDR1 SGHRS and CDR2 YFSETQ. The CDR3 has 14 residues. Trimming stripped 0 bases from V and 9 bases from J, with 13 bases between. In DNA, the CDR3 is TGCGCCAGCAGCTTGGCCGACGGCTCTTCTGAGCAGTTCTTC. Its translation is CASSLADGSSEQFF.

The rearrangement links TRBV23-1 to TRBJ1-5, with TRBD1 identical over 8 bases. TRBV23-1 has ORF status, its function being uncertain. This CDR3 has 15 amino acids. Losses at the gene ends were 4 bases for V and 7 bases for J; bases not matched to a gene: 9. The CDR3 bases are TGCGCCAGCAGTCCCATCAGACAGGGGAGCCAGCCCCAGCATTTT. This translates into CASSPIRQGSQPQHF.

V gene TRBV9 combines with J gene TRBJ1-2; D is possibly TRBD1 (6 bases). Germline V gene sequence: CDR1 SGDLS, CDR2 YYNGEE. V was trimmed by 4 bases and J by 8 bases, leaving 18 bases between them. The CDR3 consists of 14 residues. The chain's CDR3 is CASSQLNRVGGYTF. CDR3 DNA sequence: TGTGCCAGCAGCCAATTAAACAGGGTTGGAGGCTACACCTTC.

The CDR3 DNA reads TGCAGTGCCGGCGTAGAGACCCAGTACTTC. It codes for CSAGVETQYF. The chain recombines TRBV20-1 with TRBJ2-5; no firm D call. Trimming stripped 6 bases from V and 4 bases from J, with 6 bases between. CDR1 DFQATT and CDR2 SNEGSKA come from the germline V gene (reference sequence). The CDR3 extends over 10 amino acids.

This clone occurred once. This chain joins TRBV5-1 and TRBJ1-2, with D perhaps TRBD1 (6 bases). The V and J ends lost 3 bases and 4 bases respectively, with 10 bases between them. The CDR3 sequence is 13 residues long. Germline CDR1 and CDR2: SGHRS and YFSETQ. Here the CDR3 DNA reads TGCGCCAGCAGCTCTACAGGGAGCTATGGCTACACCTTC. Protein product: CASSSTGSYGYTF.

This chain uses TRBV4-1 with TRBJ2-3, with 8 bases identical to TRBD1. Germline V gene lookup returns CDR1 MGHRA and CDR2 YSYEKL. CDR3 length equals 16 residues. V dropped 4 bases and J dropped 0; count of bases not matched to a gene: 6. CDR3 in amino acids: CASSRRQGTSTDTQYF. In nucleotides, the CDR3 is TGCGCCAGCAGCCGGCGACAGGGGACAAGCACAGATACGCAGTATTTT.